This T cell receptor beta chain was retrieved from a study of a mutant IDH1 vaccine in newly diagnosed glioma. Study context: The sex distribution of treated patients was around 60% male and around 40% female, with a mean age of 40.4 years.

As for time point: baseline, week 1 (first vaccination visit). The treatment here: pre-vaccination baseline after standard-of-care therapy. The table came from immunoSEQ multiplex PCR; TCRdb's copy has only in-frame clones and leaves some out. The table lists just under 95,000 clones, roughly 78% of them singletons, with 6.5% to 9.5% in the top ten. Trimming took off 2 bases at V and 2 bases at J, with 6 bases between the two ends. The CDR3 consists of 14 residues. Per germline, CDR1 MNHEY and CDR2 SVGAGI. The sequenced sample was PBMCs, obtained from a glioma patient treated with radiotherapy, temozolomide or both. This TCR came from a man aged 40-55 years with glioma. The rearrangement links TRBV6-5 to TRBJ2-2; the D is unclear. CDR3 DNA sequence: TGTGCCAGCAGTTACCTAACTAACACCGGGGAGCTGTTTTTT. Translation: CASSYLTNTGELFF.